This T cell receptor (beta chain) emerged from a study of PD-L1 blockade in urothelial cancer. For the study at large: Patients initiated atezolizumab in about 2014 at 1,200 mg intravenously every 3 weeks. It was at 3 weeks (second dose) and 6 weeks after treatment start that blood was analyzed. Of roughly 30 patients, some 25 were males with bladder-origin urothelial cancer.

This clone turned up a few times. V lost 4 bases to trimming and J lost 1 base, with 17 bases between them. The CDR3 has 17 amino acids. CDR1 MDHEN and CDR2 SYDVKM come from the germline V gene. The method was immunoSEQ multiplex PCR; TCRdb's version includes in-frame clones alone and lacks a portion of them. The sample lists tens of thousands of clones, more than 75% seen once, with about 15% in the top ten. Noted time point: pretreatment peripheral blood. Diagnoses among patients were locally advanced or metastatic urothelial carcinoma. J is TRBJ1-5 and V is TRBV28, with D possibly TRBD1 on 6 matching bases. This sample comprised PBMCs, obtained around atezolizumab (anti-PD-L1) treatment. This receptor was taken from a man in his 60s with urothelial cancer. The CDR3 spells CASSYSGGPLSNQPQHF. Written as DNA, the CDR3 is TGTGCCAGCAGTTACTCGGGGGGCCCCCTAAGCAATCAGCCCCAGCATTTT.